What follows are 20 T cell receptor beta chains derived from one specimen sequenced in a study of T cells after yellow fever vaccination (dated by TCRdb to between 2018 and 2020). Receptors were amplified or captured by 5' RACE. Reads for this sample came from an Illumina HiSeq 2500. TCRdb trimmed the raw reads at Q25, called clones with MiXCR and kept productive beta chains. Each entry merges the rows of one CDR3 protein and shows their most common DNA and genes. The sample table shows 500,000 to 650,000 distinct CDR3 sequences, and approximately 13% are seen once. The ten largest clones capture 14% to 15% of the sample. According to the study, the label for this sample's treatment or condition signals: live attenuated yellow fever vaccine strain. The specimen was PBMCs, collected on the day of the yellow fever booster vaccination. These receptors came from a man aged 30 to 39 who received the YFV17D yellow fever vaccine.

This clonotype was found a few times. The V and J genes are TRBV7-9 and TRBJ2-7; D unclear. The CDR3 has 15 amino acids. From germline, CDR1 is SEHNR and CDR2 FQNEAQ (reference sequence). V was cut by 6 bases and J by 3 bases, with 18 bases left in between. The CDR3 spells CASRPPPRLGYEQYF. The CDR3 DNA follows: TGTGCCAGCAGGCCCCCCCCCAGGCTAGGCTACGAGCAGTACTTC.

The CDR3 sequence: CASSERRSASGDTQYF. CDR3 nucleotides: TGTGCCAGCAGTGAAAGAAGGTCGGCTAGCGGGGATACGCAGTATTTT. The chain joins TRBV6-1 to TRBJ2-3; 8 bases are a match to TRBD2. CDR1 is MNHNS and CDR2 is SASEGT in the germline V gene. The V segment lost 2 bases and the J segment 6 bases; nucleotides outside the gene matches: 10. This CDR3 has 16 amino acids.

The CDR3 DNA is TGTGCCAGCAGCCCACGGGCAGATCTCTACGAGCAGTACTTC. It codes for CASSPRADLYEQYF. The chain links TRBV7-2 to TRBJ2-7; no definite D call. Germline lookup yields CDR1 SGHTA and CDR2 FQGNSA. V was cut by 5 bases and J by 3 bases, with 14 bases left in between. This CDR3 comprises 14 residues.

This clonotype was detected only a few times. The rearrangement links TRBV12-3 or TRBV12-4 to TRBJ1-5; D is undetermined. Trimming took off 8 bases at V and 2 bases at J, with 10 bases between the two ends. CDR3 length: 13 amino acids. CDR3 loop: CASWAAGNQPQHF. The CDR3 nucleotides read TGTGCCAGCTGGGCCGCGGGCAATCAGCCCCAGCATTTT.

The chain couples TRBV19 to TRBJ2-5; the match to TRBD2 covers 9 bases. With 8 bases clipped from V and 0 bases from J, the junction kept 7 bases outside the gene matches. This CDR3 is built from 15 residues. The germline gives CDR1 LNHDA, CDR2 SQIVND (reference sequence). Written as DNA, the CDR3 is TGTGCCAGTTCTGGTCTAGCGGGGAACCAAGAGACCCAGTACTTC. Translating gives CASSGLAGNQETQYF.

This chain connects TRBV7-2 to TRBJ2-7, with D tentatively TRBD2 (6 bases). The CDR3 runs 15 residues. Germline loops: CDR1 SGHTA, CDR2 FQGNSA. The ends were cut back, 1 base at V and 3 bases at J, with 13 bases in the middle. The CDR3 sequence: CASSLDWGERYEQYF. The CDR3 nucleotides read TGTGCCAGCAGCTTAGACTGGGGGGAGCGCTACGAGCAGTACTTC.

The chain is built from TRBV11-1 and TRBJ2-2; 9 bases align to TRBD2. CDR1 and CDR2 (germline): SGHAT, FQDESV (reference sequence). The CDR3 spans 18 residues. With V trimmed by 1 base and J by 4 bases, 10 bases remained unmatched. The CDR3 region is CASSLGLASGKGTGELFF. As DNA, the CDR3 is TGTGCCAGCAGCTTAGGATTGGCTAGCGGGAAGGGCACCGGGGAGCTGTTTTTT.

In this sample, this clonotype turned up a few times. The rearrangement uses TRBV5-4 and TRBJ2-3, with D maybe TRBD2 (5 bases). The germline gives CDR1 SGHNT, CDR2 YYREEE (reference sequence). The CDR3 contains 14 residues. Trimming pared 1 base from V and 2 bases from J, leaving 8 bases between. The CDR3 loop is CASSLKRATDTQYF. In nucleotides, the CDR3 is TGTGCCAGCAGCTTGAAGAGGGCCACAGATACGCAGTATTTT. Full variable domain (outside the CDR3, taken from reference TRBV5-4 and TRBJ2-3): ETGVTQSPTHLIKTRGQQVTLRCSSQSGHNTVSWYQQALGQGPQFIFQYYREEENGRGNFPPRFSGLQFPNYSSELNVNALELDDSALYLCASSLKRATDTQYFGPGTRLTVL.

The CDR3, as DNA: TGCAGTGCTAGAGATCGTCTTCGATGGGGGCCAGATACGCAGTATTTT. Translating it yields CSARDRLRWGPDTQYF. This chain uses TRBV20-1 with TRBJ2-3; a possible D gene is TRBD1 (6 bases). Germline-derived CDR1 and CDR2 are DFQATT and SNEGSKA (reference sequence). With 0 bases removed from V and 4 bases from J, the gap between germline ends came to 17 bases. CDR3 length equals 16 residues.

V gene TRBV29-1 combines with J gene TRBJ2-2, with D perhaps assigned TRBD1 or TRBD2 (5 bases each). V lost 7 bases and J lost 1, with 13 bases in between. CDR3 length: 14 amino acids. Germline CDR1 reads SQVTM; CDR2 reads ANQGSEA. CDR3 in amino acids: CSGGVALNTGELFF. As DNA, the CDR3 is TGCAGCGGAGGGGTAGCCTTGAACACCGGGGAGCTGTTTTTT.

The chain links TRBV11-2 to TRBJ2-3, with D perhaps TRBD2 (6 bases). V was trimmed by 4 bases and J by 4 bases, leaving 18 bases between them. The CDR3 is made up of 16 amino acids. Germline lookup yields CDR1 SGHAT and CDR2 FQNNGV. DNA for the CDR3: TGTGCCAGCAGCTCCTTTCGGGGGACCGGCCCAGATACGCAGTATTTT. Protein sequence: CASSSFRGTGPDTQYF.

This clonotype was seen a few times. This chain connects TRBV20-1 to TRBJ2-3; possible D gene TRBD2, 6 bases. The CDR3 contains 13 residues. Looked up from germline, CDR1 is DFQATT and CDR2 is SNEGSKA (reference sequence). Trimming removed 6 bases at V and 2 bases at J, with 12 bases between. This CDR3 is CSARPGVTDTQYF. For the CDR3, the DNA is TGCAGTGCGAGACCGGGAGTCACAGATACGCAGTATTTT.

This clonotype was detected ten times or more. The rearrangement links TRBV11-1 to TRBJ2-1; TRBD2 matches 15 bases. V lost 7 bases, J lost 7 bases, and 14 bases stayed unmatched. The germline V gene has CDR1 SGHAT and CDR2 FQDESV (reference sequence). The CDR3 has 18 amino acids. In nucleotides, the CDR3 is TGTGCCAGCACCCTAGTCGAGGGGACTAGCGGGAGGAGGAATGAGCAGTTCTTC. Protein: CASTLVEGTSGRRNEQFF.

The rearrangement uses TRBV6-2 or TRBV6-3 and TRBJ1-1; D is uncertain. V was pared by 6 bases and J by 5 bases, with 22 bases between. Germline V gene lookup returns CDR1 MNHEY and CDR2 SVGEGT. The CDR3 contains 16 residues. CDR3 nucleotides: TGTGCCAGCAGCCACCGCGGGTCCCGGCGGTGGACTGAAGCTTTCTTT. Protein sequence: CASSHRGSRRWTEAFF.

Only a few counts were recorded for this clonotype. The chain employs TRBV7-8 and TRBJ1-2, with 7 positions matching TRBD1. With 1 base clipped from V and 2 bases from J, the junction kept 4 bases outside the gene matches. CDR1 and CDR2 (germline): SGHVS, FQNEAQ. The length of the CDR3 is 15 residues. The CDR3 region has the DNA TGTGCCAGCAGCTTAGAACCAGGGGGGAACTATGGCTACACCTTC. It specifies CASSLEPGGNYGYTF.

This clonotype was observed a few times. CDR3 bases: TGTGCCAGCAGCCAAGTCCCCCAAAGACAGTTTCCTTCACCCCTCCACTTT. Translation: CASSQVPQRQFPSPLHF. This sequence joins TRBV3-1 and TRBJ1-6, with a weak D call TRBD1 (5 bases). This CDR3 spans 17 amino acids. Trimming took 1 base from V and 9 from J, leaving 19 bases between them. Germline CDR1 reads LGHDT; CDR2 reads YNNKEL (reference sequence). The complete variable domain, with remaining parts taken from reference TRBV3-1 and TRBJ1-6, reads DTAVSQTPKYLVTQMGNDKSIKCEQNLGHDTMYWYKQDSKKFLKIMFSYNNKELIINETVPNRFSPKSPDKAHLNLHINSLELGDSAVYFCASSQVPQRQFPSPLHFGNGTRLTVT.

The chain links TRBV7-2 to TRBJ1-4, with D possibly being TRBD1 (6 bases). V gave up 2 bases and J gave up 4 bases, with 11 bases separating them. Germline assignment: CDR1 SGHTA and CDR2 FQGNSA. The CDR3 length is 15 residues. DNA of the CDR3: TGTGCCAGCAGCTTACGAGGACAGAATAATGAAAAACTGTTTTTT. Translated: CASSLRGQNNEKLFF. The entire variable domain, with the rest obtained from reference TRBV7-2 and TRBJ1-4, is as follows: GAGVSQSPSNKVTEKGKDVELRCDPISGHTALYWYRQSLGQGLEFLIYFQGNSAPDKSGLPSDRFSAERTGGSVSTLTIQRTQQEDSAVYLCASSLRGQNNEKLFFGSGTQLSVL.

V usage is TRBV3-1 and J usage is TRBJ1-6, with a weak D call TRBD1 (5 bases). Per the germline V gene, CDR1 is LGHDT and CDR2 is YNNKEL (reference sequence). With 1 base removed from V and 4 bases from J, the gap between germline ends came to 8 bases. The CDR3 sequence is 15 residues long. CDR3 DNA: TGTGCCAGCAGCCAAGCCCAGGGTTATAATTCACCCCTCCACTTT. This sequence encodes CASSQAQGYNSPLHF.

This clonotype came up many times. The chain combines TRBV7-2 with TRBJ2-7; D is undetermined. Germline V gene data show CDR1 as SGHTA and CDR2 as FQGNSA. Trimming took off 0 bases at V and 5 bases at J, with 11 bases between the two ends. The CDR3 has 14 amino acids. In DNA, the CDR3 is TGTGCCAGCAGCTTAGCGATTACAAGTCACGAGCAGTACTTC. It codes for CASSLAITSHEQYF.

This clonotype was seen a handful of times. This chain joins TRBV7-2 and TRBJ2-7; no definite D call. V gave up 5 bases and J gave up 6 bases, with 14 bases separating them. The CDR3 covers 13 residues. Per germline, CDR1 SGHTA and CDR2 FQGNSA. CDR3 sequence (DNA): TGTGCCAGCAGCCGGACCCTTGTTGGCGAGCAGTACTTC. As protein: CASSRTLVGEQYF.